The clone carrying this TCR beta chain was recorded a few times. Assay: immunoSEQ multiplex PCR; the TCRdb copy retains only in-frame clones and omits some. The sample lists roughly 20,000 clones, 65% to 90% occurring once. The sample originates from a study of OX40 agonist ivuxolimab in advanced cancers. The CDR3 sequence is 17 residues long. V trimming: 4 bases; J trimming: 1 base; junction bases outside the gene matches: 10. Sequenced here: CD4+ or CD8+ T cells sorted from blood, sampled in a trial of the OX40 agonist ivuxolimab. This chain uses TRBV23-1 with TRBJ2-3; 8 bases align to TRBD1. Being an ORF, TRBV23-1 has a function that is uncertain. The receptor's source is an adult with an advanced solid tumor such as melanoma, head and neck, liver or kidney cancer. The CDR3 coding sequence is TGCGCCAGCAGTCCCCCCGAGGACAGGGATGGCACAGATACGCAGTATTTT. It translates to CASSPPEDRDGTDTQYF.